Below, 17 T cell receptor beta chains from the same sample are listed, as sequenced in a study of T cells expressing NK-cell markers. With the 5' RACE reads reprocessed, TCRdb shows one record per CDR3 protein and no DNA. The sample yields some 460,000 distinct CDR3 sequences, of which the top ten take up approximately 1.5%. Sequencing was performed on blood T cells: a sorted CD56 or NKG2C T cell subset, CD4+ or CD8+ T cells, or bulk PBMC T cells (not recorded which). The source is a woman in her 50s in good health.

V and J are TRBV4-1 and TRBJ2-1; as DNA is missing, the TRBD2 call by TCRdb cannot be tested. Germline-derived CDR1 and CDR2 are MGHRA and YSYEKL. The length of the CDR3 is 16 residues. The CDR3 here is CASSQSLADQWGEQFF.

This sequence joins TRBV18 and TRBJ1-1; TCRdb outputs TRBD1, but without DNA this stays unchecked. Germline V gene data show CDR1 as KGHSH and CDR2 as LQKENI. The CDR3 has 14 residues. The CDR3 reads CASSKGQGGTEAFF.

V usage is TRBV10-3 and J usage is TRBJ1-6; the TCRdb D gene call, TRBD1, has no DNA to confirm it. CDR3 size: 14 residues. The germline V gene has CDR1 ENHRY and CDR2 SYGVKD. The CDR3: CAISPGQGNSPLHF.

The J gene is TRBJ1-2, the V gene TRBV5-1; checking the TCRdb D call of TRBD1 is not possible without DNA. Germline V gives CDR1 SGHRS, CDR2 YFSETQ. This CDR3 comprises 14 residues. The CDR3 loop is CASSPGKLNYGYTF.

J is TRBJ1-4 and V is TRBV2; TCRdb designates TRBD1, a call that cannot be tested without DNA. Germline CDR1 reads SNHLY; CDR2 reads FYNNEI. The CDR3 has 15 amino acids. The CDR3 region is CASSVAGQGGEKLFF.

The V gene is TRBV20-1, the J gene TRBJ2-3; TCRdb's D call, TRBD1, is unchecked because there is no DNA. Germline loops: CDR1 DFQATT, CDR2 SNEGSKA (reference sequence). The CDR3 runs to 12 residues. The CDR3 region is CSAEGSTDTQYF.

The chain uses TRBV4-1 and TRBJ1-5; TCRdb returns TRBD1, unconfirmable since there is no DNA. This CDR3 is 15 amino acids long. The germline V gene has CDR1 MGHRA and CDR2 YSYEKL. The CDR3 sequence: CASSQGQGSNQPQHF.

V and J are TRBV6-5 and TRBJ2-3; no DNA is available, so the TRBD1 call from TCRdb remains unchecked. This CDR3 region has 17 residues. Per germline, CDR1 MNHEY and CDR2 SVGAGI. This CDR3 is CASSYSKGGLHTDTQYF.

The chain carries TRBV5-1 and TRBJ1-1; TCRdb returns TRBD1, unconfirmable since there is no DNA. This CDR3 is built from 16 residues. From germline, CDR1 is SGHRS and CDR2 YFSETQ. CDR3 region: CASSLAAGSPSQSAFF.

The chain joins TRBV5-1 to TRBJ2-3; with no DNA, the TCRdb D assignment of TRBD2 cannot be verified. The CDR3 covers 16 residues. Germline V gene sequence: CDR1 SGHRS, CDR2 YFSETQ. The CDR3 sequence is CASSLGAGVTTDTQYF.

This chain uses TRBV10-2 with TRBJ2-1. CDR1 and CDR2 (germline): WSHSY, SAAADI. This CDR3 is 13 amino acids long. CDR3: CASSEDPLGEQFF.

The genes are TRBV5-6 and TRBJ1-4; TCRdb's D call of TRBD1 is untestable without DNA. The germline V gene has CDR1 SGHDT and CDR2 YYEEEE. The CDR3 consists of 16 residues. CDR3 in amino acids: CASSRGQGATNEKLFF. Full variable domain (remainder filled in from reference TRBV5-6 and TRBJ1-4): DAGVTQSPTHLIKTRGQQVTLRCSPKSGHDTVSWYQQALGQGPQFIFQYYEEEERQRGNFPDRFSGHQFPNYSSELNVNALLLGDSALYLCASSRGQGATNEKLFFGSGTQLSVL.

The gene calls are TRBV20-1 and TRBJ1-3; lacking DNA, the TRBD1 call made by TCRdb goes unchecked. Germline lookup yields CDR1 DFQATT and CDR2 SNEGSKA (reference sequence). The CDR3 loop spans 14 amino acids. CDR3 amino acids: CSARARGSGNTIYF.

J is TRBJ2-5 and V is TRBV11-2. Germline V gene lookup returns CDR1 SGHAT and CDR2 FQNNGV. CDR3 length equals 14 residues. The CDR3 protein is CASSAISNQETQYF.

The CDR3 reads CSVDEGRTAFF. The chain joins TRBV29-1 to TRBJ1-1; TCRdb lists TRBD1, though no DNA is available to test this call. CDR3 length: 11 amino acids. Germline V gene lookup returns CDR1 SQVTM and CDR2 ANQGSEA.

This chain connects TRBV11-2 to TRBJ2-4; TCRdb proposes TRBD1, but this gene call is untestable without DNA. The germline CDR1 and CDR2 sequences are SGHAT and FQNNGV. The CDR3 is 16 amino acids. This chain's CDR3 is CASSLAGTGGGNIQYF. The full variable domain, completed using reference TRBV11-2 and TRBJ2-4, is EAGVAQSPRYKIIEKRQSVAFWCNPISGHATLYWYQQILGQGPKLLIQFQNNGVVDDSQLPKDRFSAERLKGVDSTLKIQPAKLEDSAVYLCASSLAGTGGGNIQYFGAGTRLSVL.

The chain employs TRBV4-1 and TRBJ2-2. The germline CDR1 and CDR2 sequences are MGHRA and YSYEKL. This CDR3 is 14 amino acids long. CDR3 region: CASSQVGNVGELFF.